This T cell receptor beta chain was found in a study of CD8 T cells in ankylosing spondylitis. Whole-study findings and limits: Within matched ankylosing spondylitis synovial fluid, disease-linked clones were reportedly significantly enriched. A TCR beta motif of 7 or 8 highly homologous variants appeared characteristic of ankylosing spondylitis blood. Peripheral blood samples showed relatively rare disease-linked clones, and these clones were CD8+.

Concerning this clonotype itself: Its antigen is still unknown.

Preparation of TCR beta libraries was done by quantitative 5'-RACE with molecular barcodes. TCRdb redid the calling of the 5' RACE reads with MiXCR, one entry per CDR3 protein. The data hold roughly 450,000 distinct CDR3 sequences, with about 24% observed a single time. The CDR3 sequence is 15 residues long. V was pared by 1 base and J by 3 bases, with 10 bases between. Germline V gene sequence: CDR1 LGHDT, CDR2 YNNKEL (reference sequence). This chain uses TRBV3-1 with TRBJ2-1, with a weak D call TRBD2 (6 bases). The sequenced material came from blood, either unsorted or a sorted T cell fraction (not recorded which). This receptor was identified in a male donor with ankylosing spondylitis. CDR3 in amino acids: CASSQGVADYNEQFF. CDR3 in DNA: TGTGCCAGCAGCCAAGGGGTAGCGGACTACAATGAGCAGTTCTTC.